Listed here are 9 T cell receptor beta chains from one sample, sequenced in a study of PD-L1 blockade in urothelial cancer. Described time point: pretreatment peripheral blood. This table comes from immunoSEQ multiplex PCR, and its TCRdb copy is limited to in-frame clones, with some not included. The sample lists roughly 53,000 clones, around 88% occurring once. Sequences were derived from PBMCs, sampled around atezolizumab (anti-PD-L1) treatment. These TCRs come from an older woman with urothelial cancer.

The gene calls are TRBV6-6 and TRBJ1-4; D not resolved. This CDR3 has 13 amino acids. Per germline, CDR1 MNHNY and CDR2 SVGAGI (reference sequence). Trimming cost V 6 bases and J 3 bases, with 8 bases left between them. CDR3 sequence (DNA): TGTGCCAGCAGACCCGGGGCTAATGAAAAACTGTTTTTT. Translated: CASRPGANEKLFF.

This clone showed up just once. The chain carries TRBV9 and TRBJ2-5; no definite D call. The CDR3 totals 14 residues. Deletions cut 6 bases from V and 4 bases from J, with 16 bases between. From germline, CDR1 is SGDLS and CDR2 YYNGEE. The CDR3 region is CASTSRAFPETQYF. The CDR3 DNA reads as TGTGCCAGCACCTCACGTGCGTTTCCAGAGACCCAGTACTTC.

The chain has TRBV2 and TRBJ1-1, with a possible D match to TRBD1 (5 bases). CDR1 and CDR2 from the germline V gene are SNHLY and FYNNEI. V was clipped by 8 bases and J by 0 bases, with 13 bases between them. There are 14 residues in the CDR3. The CDR3 spells CASRYGGMNTEAFF. The CDR3 region has the DNA TGTGCCAGCCGGTATGGGGGGATGAACACTGAAGCTTTCTTT.

The CDR3 nucleotides are TGTGCCAGCAGTTCCAGCGGGGGGACTTACAATGAGCAGTTCTTC. This translates into CASSSSGGTYNEQFF. The V and J genes are TRBV2 and TRBJ2-1; 9 bases are a match to TRBD2. Trimming took 5 bases from V and 4 from J; bases not matched to a gene: 6. Germline CDR1 is SNHLY and CDR2 is FYNNEI. CDR3 length: 15 amino acids.

The chain is built from TRBV18 and TRBJ2-3; perhaps TRBD1 as D (6 bases). Trimming cost V 1 base and J 3 bases, with 11 bases left between them. This CDR3 has 15 residues. The germline CDR1 and CDR2 sequences are KGHSH and LQKENI. CDR3 DNA sequence: TGTGCCAGCTCACCACGGACAGTTGGGACAGATACGCAGTATTTT. Encoded protein: CASSPRTVGTDTQYF.

The chain's CDR3 is CASSQIPYNEQFF. In DNA form, the CDR3 reads TGTGCCAGCAGCCAAATCCCCTACAATGAGCAGTTCTTC. V is TRBV5-4 and J is TRBJ2-1; no definite D call. This CDR3 is built from 13 residues. V was cut by 4 bases and J by 2 bases, with 7 bases left in between. Germline assignment: CDR1 SGHNT and CDR2 YYREEE (reference sequence).

The chain combines TRBV19 with TRBJ1-2; the match to TRBD1 covers 8 bases. Germline loops: CDR1 LNHDA, CDR2 SQIVND (reference sequence). The CDR3 sequence is 13 residues long. V dropped 7 bases and J dropped 4; count of bases not matched to a gene: 5. In DNA form, the CDR3 reads TGTGCCAGTACTGGACAGGGTGTCTATGGCTACACCTTC. Translated: CASTGQGVYGYTF.

The CDR3 DNA sequence: TGTGCCAGCAGTTTTTCAGGATCCTTAGCCAAAAACATTCAGTACTTC. Translation: CASSFSGSLAKNIQYF. This chain connects TRBV28 to TRBJ2-4, with D hard to call. The germline V gene encodes CDR1 MDHEN and CDR2 SYDVKM. This CDR3 spans 16 amino acids. Deletions cut 3 bases from V and 0 bases from J, with 12 bases between.

The chain has TRBV28 and TRBJ1-5; D perhaps matches TRBD1 (5 bases). The V gene lost 5 bases and the J gene lost 9 bases, with 23 bases spanning the gap. Per the germline V gene, CDR1 is MDHEN and CDR2 is SYDVKM. The CDR3 is made up of 16 amino acids. CDR3: CASSPALRDLFRPQHF. The CDR3 DNA sequence: TGTGCCAGCAGTCCCGCCCTCCGGGACTTGTTTCGGCCCCAGCATTTT.